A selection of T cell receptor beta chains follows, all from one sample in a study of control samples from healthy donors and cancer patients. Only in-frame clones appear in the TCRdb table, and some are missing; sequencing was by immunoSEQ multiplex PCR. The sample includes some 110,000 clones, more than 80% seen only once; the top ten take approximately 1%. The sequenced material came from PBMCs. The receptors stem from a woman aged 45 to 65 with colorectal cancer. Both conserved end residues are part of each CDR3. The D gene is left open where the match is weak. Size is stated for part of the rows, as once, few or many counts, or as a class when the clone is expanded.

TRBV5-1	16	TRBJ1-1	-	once	CASSLAGTVRTTEAFF	TGCGCCAGCAGCTTGGCCGGGACGGTGAGAACCACTGAAGCTTTCTTT
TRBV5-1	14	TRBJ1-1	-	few	CASSQSGMNTEAFF	TGCGCCAGCAGTCAGTCGGGCATGAACACTGAAGCTTTCTTT
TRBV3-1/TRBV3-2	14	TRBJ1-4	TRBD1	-	CASSQDRVGEKLFF	TGTGCCAGCAGCCAGGACAGGGTCGGAGAAAAACTGTTTTTT
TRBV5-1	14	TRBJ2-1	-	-	CASSLAVRYNEQFF	TGCGCCAGCAGCTTGGCGGTCCGATACAATGAGCAGTTCTTC
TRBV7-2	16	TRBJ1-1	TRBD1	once	CASSLKGGGESGRAFF	TGTGCCAGCAGCTTAAAAGGGGGCGGGGAAAGCGGTCGAGCTTTCTTT
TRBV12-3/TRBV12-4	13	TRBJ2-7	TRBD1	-	CASRRTGGGEQYF	TGTGCCAGCAGGAGGACAGGGGGCGGCGAGCAGTACTTC
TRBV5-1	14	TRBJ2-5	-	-	CASSMTAGRETQYF	TGCGCCAGCAGCATGACTGCCGGGAGAGAGACCCAGTACTTC
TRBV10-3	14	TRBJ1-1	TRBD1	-	CAISDSGGTTEAFF	TGTGCCATCAGTGACTCAGGGGGTACCACTGAAGCTTTCTTT
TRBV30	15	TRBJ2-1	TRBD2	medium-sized	CAWSFLAGGDNEQFF	TGTGCCTGGAGCTTTCTAGCGGGGGGAGACAATGAGCAGTTCTTC
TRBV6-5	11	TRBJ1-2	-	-	CASRDVGDYTF	TGTGCCAGCAGGGACGTGGGGGACTACACCTTC
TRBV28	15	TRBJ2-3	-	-	CASSFLRLYTDTQYF	TGTGCCAGCAGTTTCCTTCGGCTATACACAGATACGCAGTATTTT
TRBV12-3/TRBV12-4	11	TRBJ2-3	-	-	CASSLLDTQYF	TGTGCCAGCAGTTTACTGGATACGCAGTATTTT
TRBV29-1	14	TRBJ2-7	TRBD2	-	CSVDPGTSGYEQYF	TGCAGCGTTGACCCCGGGACTAGCGGCTACGAGCAGTACTTC
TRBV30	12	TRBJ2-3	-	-	CAYQLTGVAQYF	TGTGCCTACCAACTTACAGGTGTGGCGCAGTATTTT
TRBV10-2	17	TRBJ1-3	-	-	CASSEGVGAGDGNTIYF	TGCGCCAGCAGTGAGGGAGTGGGTGCAGGGGATGGAAACACCATATATTTT
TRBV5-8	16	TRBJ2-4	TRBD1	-	CASSFHRGQGSNIQYF	TGTGCCAGCAGCTTTCACAGGGGGCAAGGGTCGAACATTCAGTACTTC
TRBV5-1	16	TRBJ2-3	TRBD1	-	CASSLSGTGDPDTQYF	TGCGCCAGCAGCTTGTCCGGGACAGGGGACCCAGATACGCAGTATTTT
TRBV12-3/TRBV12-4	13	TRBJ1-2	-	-	CASTEEGYYGYTF	TGTGCCAGCACCGAGGAGGGGTACTATGGCTACACCTTC
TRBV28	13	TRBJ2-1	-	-	CASSFTGNNEQFF	TGTGCCAGCAGTTTTACGGGGAACAATGAGCAGTTCTTC
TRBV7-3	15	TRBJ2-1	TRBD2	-	CASSLAGGPGNEQFF	TGTGCCAGCAGCTTAGCGGGGGGGCCTGGCAATGAGCAGTTCTTC
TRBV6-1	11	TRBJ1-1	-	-	CASSDRTGAFF	TGTGCCAGCAGTGACCGAACGGGAGCTTTCTTT
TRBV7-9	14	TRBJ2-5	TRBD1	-	CASSPTGGTETQYF	TGTGCCAGCAGCCCTACAGGGGGTACAGAGACCCAGTACTTC
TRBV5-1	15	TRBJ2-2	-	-	CATSEGSINTGELFF	TGCGCCACTTCTGAGGGCAGCATTAACACCGGGGAGCTGTTTTTT
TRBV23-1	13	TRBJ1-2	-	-	CASSQGHGYGYTF	TGCGCCAGCAGTCAAGGGCACGGATATGGCTACACCTTC
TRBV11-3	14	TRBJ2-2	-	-	CASSLVDSGGELFF	TGTGCCAGCAGCTTAGTGGATTCCGGCGGGGAGCTGTTTTTT
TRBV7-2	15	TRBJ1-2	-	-	CASSVNSGANYGYTF	TGTGCCAGCAGCGTTAATTCAGGGGCCAACTATGGCTACACCTTC
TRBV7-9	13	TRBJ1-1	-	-	CASSSEMNTEAFF	TGTGCCAGCAGCTCCGAGATGAACACTGAAGCTTTCTTT
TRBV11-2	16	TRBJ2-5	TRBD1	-	CASSLEDRGLGETQYF	TGTGCCAGCAGCTTAGAGGACAGGGGGCTTGGAGAGACCCAGTACTTC
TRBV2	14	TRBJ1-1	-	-	CASSGVAANTEAFF	TGTGCCAGCAGTGGCGTAGCAGCGAACACTGAAGCTTTCTTT
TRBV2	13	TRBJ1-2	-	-	CASYIAMDYGYTF	TGTGCCAGCTATATAGCAATGGACTATGGCTACACCTTC
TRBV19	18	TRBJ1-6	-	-	CASSIGLRTAQGNSPLHF	TGTGCCAGTAGTATAGGGTTGAGGACAGCCCAGGGTAATTCACCCCTCCACTTT
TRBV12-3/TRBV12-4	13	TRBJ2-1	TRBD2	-	CASGREINNEQFF	TGTGCCAGCGGGCGGGAGATTAACAATGAGCAGTTCTTC
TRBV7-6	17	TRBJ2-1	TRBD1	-	CASSLGVTGGFNNEQFF	TGTGCCAGCAGCTTAGGCGTGACAGGGGGCTTCAACAATGAGCAGTTCTTC
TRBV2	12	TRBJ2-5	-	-	CASSVTKETQYF	TGTGCCAGCAGTGTAACTAAAGAGACCCAGTACTTC
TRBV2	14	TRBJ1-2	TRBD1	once	CASRREDRVGGYTF	TGTGCCAGCAGGAGAGAAGACAGGGTTGGCGGCTACACCTTC
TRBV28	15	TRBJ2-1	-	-	CASSLSRSYFNEQFF	TGTGCCAGCAGTTTATCTAGGAGTTATTTCAATGAGCAGTTCTTC
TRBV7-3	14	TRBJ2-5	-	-	CASSLTGGQETQYF	TGTGCCAGCAGCTTAACCGGCGGTCAAGAGACCCAGTACTTC
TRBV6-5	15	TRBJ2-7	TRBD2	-	CATGGAGGRIYEQYF	TGTGCCACCGGGGGGGCGGGAGGTAGGATCTACGAGCAGTACTTC
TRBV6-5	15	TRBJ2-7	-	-	CASRGRGSSSYEQYF	TGTGCCAGCAGGGGCCGCGGGTCGAGCTCCTACGAGCAGTACTTC
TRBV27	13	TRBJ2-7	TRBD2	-	CASRLAGVYEQYF	TGTGCCAGCAGACTAGCGGGAGTCTACGAGCAGTACTTC
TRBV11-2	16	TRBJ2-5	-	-	CASSLDLQGFQETQYF	TGTGCCAGCAGCTTAGATCTCCAGGGATTCCAAGAGACCCAGTACTTC
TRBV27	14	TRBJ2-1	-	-	CASSPRPGSNEQFF	TGTGCCAGCAGTCCCCGCCCCGGGAGCAATGAGCAGTTCTTC